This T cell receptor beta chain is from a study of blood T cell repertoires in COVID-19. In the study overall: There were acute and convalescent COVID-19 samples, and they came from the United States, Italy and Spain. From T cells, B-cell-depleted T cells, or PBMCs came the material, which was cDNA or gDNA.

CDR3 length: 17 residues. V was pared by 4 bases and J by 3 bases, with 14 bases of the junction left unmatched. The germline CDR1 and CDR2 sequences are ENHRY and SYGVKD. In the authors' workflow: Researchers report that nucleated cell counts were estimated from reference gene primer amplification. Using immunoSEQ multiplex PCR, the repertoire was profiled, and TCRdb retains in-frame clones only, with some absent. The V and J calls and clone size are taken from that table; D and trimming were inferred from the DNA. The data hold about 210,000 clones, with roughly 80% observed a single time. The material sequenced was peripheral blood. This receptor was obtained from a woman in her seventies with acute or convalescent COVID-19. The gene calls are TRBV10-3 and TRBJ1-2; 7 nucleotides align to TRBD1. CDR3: CAISGGTGAPADYGYTF. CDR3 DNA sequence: TGTGCCATCAGTGGTGGAACAGGGGCTCCAGCTGACTATGGCTACACCTTC.